The 3 T cell receptor beta chains reported below all come from one sample, sequenced in a study of molecular identifiers for immune sequencing clone quantification. TCRdb re-called the PCR reads through MiXCR, storing one row per CDR3 protein. The top ten hold 9.7% of the sample, which has 100,000 or so distinct CDR3 sequences, around 37% seen once. Sequenced input: naive CD8+ T cells from blood, with Jurkat cell RNA spiked in. Specified subset: FACS-sorted CD8+CD4-CCR7+CD45RA+ naive T cells. These receptors were collected from a human donor in good health. Some libraries in this study had Jurkat cell RNA spiked in.

This clonotype was detected ten times or more. The chain combines TRBV2 with TRBJ2-5; TRBD2 might be the D (6 bases). The ends were cut back, 8 bases at V and 2 bases at J, with 18 bases in the middle. CDR3 size: 15 residues. Germline V gene sequence: CDR1 SNHLY, CDR2 FYNNEI. The CDR3 sequence: CASGMPDYLQETQYF. The CDR3 DNA follows: TGTGCCAGCGGAATGCCGGACTACCTACAAGAGACCCAGTACTTC. Full variable domain (rest looked up from reference TRBV2 and TRBJ2-5): EPEVTQTPSHQVTQMGQEVILRCVPISNHLYFYWYRQILGQKVEFLVSFYNNEISEKSEIFDDQFSVERPDGSNFTLKIRSTKLEDSAMYFCASGMPDYLQETQYFGPGTRLLVL.

Comments on this clonotype: A much larger clone is a single base away; this may be a read error. The V call is TRBV28, the J call TRBJ2-5; D tentatively fits TRBD1 or TRBD2 (6 bases each). The germline CDR1 and CDR2 sequences are MDHEN and SYDVKM. The CDR3 is 13 residues long. The V end was cut by 7 bases, the J end by 7 bases, with 16 bases between. CDR3 sequence: CASTWGASPTQYF. As DNA, the CDR3 is TGTGCCAGCACCTGGGGGGCCTCGCCGACCCAGTACTTC. Based on the CDR3 plus reference TRBV28 and TRBJ2-5, the full variable domain is DVKVTQSSRYLVKRTGEKVFLECVQDMDHENMFWYRQDPGLGLRLIYFSYDVKMKEKGDIPEGYSVSREKKERFSLILESASTNQTSMYLCASTWGASPTQYFGPGTRLLVL.

This clonotype was picked up many times. The chain joins TRBV28 to TRBJ2-6; TRBD2 matches at 12 bases. CDR1 and CDR2 (germline): MDHEN, SYDVKM. The V segment lost 1 base and the J segment 4 bases; nucleotides outside the gene matches: 8. The CDR3 runs 19 residues. CDR3 amino acids: CASSLYLAGGSSGANVLTF. The CDR3 DNA follows: TGTGCCAGCAGTTTATACCTAGCGGGAGGGTCGTCGGGGGCCAACGTCCTGACTTTC.